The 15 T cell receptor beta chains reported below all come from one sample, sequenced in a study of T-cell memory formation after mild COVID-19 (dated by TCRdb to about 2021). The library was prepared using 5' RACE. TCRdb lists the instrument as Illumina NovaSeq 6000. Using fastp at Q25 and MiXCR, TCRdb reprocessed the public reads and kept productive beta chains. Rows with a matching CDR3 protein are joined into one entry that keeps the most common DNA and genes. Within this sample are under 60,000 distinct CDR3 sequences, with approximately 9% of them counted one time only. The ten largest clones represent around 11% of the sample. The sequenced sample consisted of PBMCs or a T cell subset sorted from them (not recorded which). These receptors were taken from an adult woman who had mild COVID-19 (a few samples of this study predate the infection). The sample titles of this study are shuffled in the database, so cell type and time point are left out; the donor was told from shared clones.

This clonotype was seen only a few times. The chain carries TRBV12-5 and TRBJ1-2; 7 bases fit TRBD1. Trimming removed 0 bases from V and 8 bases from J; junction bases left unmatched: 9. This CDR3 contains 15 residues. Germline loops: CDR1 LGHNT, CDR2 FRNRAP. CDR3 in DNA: TGTGCTAGTGGTTTGGTAGGAGGGGGCGCAGGAGGCTACACCTTC. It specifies CASGLVGGGAGGYTF.

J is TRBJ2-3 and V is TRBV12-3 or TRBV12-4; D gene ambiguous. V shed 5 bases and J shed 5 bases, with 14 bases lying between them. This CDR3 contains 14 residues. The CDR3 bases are TGTGCCAGCAGTCCCCAAGCCCTCTTAGATACGCAGTATTTT. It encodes CASSPQALLDTQYF.

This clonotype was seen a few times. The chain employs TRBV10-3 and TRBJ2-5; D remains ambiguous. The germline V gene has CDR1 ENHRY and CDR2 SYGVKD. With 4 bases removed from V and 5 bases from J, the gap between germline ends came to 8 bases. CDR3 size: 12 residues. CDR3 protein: CAISVSLETQYF. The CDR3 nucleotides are TGTGCCATCAGTGTTTCTCTTGAGACCCAGTACTTC.

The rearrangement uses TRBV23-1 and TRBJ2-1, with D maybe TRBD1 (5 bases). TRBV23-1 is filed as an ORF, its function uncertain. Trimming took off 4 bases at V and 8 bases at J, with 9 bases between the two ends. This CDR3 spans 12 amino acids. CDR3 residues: CASSPLRDEQFF. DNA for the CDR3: TGCGCCAGCAGTCCGCTCAGGGATGAGCAGTTCTTC.

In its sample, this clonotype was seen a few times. The CDR3 loop is CATSDWAGGEQFF. In nucleotides, the CDR3 is TGTGCCACCAGTGATTGGGCCGGCGGTGAGCAGTTCTTC. This rearrangement joins TRBV24-1 to TRBJ2-1; no reliable D call. The CDR3 has 13 amino acids. Germline V gene data show CDR1 as KGHDR and CDR2 as SFDVKD. V was shortened by 2 bases and J by 9 bases, with 10 bases between the two germline ends.

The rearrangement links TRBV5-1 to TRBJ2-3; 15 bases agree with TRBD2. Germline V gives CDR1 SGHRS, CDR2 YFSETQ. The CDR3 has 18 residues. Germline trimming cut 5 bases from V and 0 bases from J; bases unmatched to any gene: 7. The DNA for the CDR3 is TGCGCCAGCAGAATGGGACTAGCGGGGGGCGATAGCACAGATACGCAGTATTTT. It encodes CASRMGLAGGDSTDTQYF.

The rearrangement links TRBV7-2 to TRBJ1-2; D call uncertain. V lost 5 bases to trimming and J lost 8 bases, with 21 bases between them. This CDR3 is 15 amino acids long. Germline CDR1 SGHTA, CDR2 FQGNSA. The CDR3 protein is CASSPYYEGTGGYTF. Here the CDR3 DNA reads TGTGCCAGCAGCCCATACTATGAGGGCACCGGGGGCTACACCTTC.

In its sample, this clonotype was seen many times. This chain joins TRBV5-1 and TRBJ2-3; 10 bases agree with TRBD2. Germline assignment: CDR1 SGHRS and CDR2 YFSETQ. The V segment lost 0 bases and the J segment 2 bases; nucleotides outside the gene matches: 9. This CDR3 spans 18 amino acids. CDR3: CASSLGLAGVYSTDTQYF. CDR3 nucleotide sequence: TGCGCCAGCAGCTTGGGTCTAGCGGGGGTATATTCCACAGATACGCAGTATTTT.

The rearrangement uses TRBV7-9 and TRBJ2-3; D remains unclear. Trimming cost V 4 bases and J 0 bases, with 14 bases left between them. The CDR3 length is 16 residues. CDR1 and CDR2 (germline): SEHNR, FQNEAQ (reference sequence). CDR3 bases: TGTGCCAGCAGCTGGCTGTTTGTGCGAAGCACAGATACGCAGTATTTT. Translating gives CASSWLFVRSTDTQYF.

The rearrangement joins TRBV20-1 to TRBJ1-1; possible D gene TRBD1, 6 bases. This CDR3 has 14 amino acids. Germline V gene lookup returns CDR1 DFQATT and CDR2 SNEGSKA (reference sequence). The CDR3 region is CRGGNQGKETEAFF. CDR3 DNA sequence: TGCAGAGGAGGTAACCAGGGGAAGGAAACTGAAGCTTTCTTT.

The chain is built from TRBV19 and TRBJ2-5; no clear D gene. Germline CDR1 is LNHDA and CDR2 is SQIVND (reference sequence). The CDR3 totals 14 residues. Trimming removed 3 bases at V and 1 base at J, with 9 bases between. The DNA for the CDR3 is TGTGCCAGTAGTATGTATACTGGCCAAGAGACCCAGTACTTC. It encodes CASSMYTGQETQYF. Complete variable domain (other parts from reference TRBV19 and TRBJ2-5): DGGITQSPKYLFRKEGQNVTLSCEQNLNHDAMYWYRQDPGQGLRLIYYSQIVNDFQKGDIAEGYSVSREKKESFPLTVTSAQKNPTAFYLCASSMYTGQETQYFGPGTRLLVL.

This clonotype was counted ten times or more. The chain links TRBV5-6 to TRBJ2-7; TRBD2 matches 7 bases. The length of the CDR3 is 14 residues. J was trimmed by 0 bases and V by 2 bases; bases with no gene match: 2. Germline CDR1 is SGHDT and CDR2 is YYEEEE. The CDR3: CASSLGLDSYEQYF. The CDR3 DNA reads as TGTGCCAGCAGCTTAGGACTAGACTCCTACGAGCAGTACTTC. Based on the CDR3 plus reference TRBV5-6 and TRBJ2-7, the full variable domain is DAGVTQSPTHLIKTRGQQVTLRCSPKSGHDTVSWYQQALGQGPQFIFQYYEEEERQRGNFPDRFSGHQFPNYSSELNVNALLLGDSALYLCASSLGLDSYEQYFGPGTRLTVT.

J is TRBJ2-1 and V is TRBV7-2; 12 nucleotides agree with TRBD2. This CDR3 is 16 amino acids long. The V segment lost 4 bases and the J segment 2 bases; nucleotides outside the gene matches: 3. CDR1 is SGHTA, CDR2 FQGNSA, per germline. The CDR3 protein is CASSSRLAGAYNEQFF. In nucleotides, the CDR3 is TGTGCCAGCAGCTCTAGACTAGCGGGGGCCTACAATGAGCAGTTCTTC.

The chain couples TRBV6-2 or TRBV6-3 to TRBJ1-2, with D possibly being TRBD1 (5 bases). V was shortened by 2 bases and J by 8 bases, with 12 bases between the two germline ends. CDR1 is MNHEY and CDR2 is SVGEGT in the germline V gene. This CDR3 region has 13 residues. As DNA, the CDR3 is TGTGCCAGCAGTTACGGCAGGGATGTCGGCTACACCTTC. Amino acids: CASSYGRDVGYTF.

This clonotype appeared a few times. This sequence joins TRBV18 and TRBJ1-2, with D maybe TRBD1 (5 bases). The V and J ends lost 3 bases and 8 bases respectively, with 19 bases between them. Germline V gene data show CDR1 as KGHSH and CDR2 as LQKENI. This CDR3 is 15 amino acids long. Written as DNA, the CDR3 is TGTGCCAGCTCACCCACGGGACTGGCCCTAGGAGGCTACACCTTC. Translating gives CASSPTGLALGGYTF. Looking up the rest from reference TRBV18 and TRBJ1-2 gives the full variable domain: NAGVMQNPRHLVRRRGQEARLRCSPMKGHSHVYWYRQLPEEGLKFMVYLQKENIIDESGMPKERFSAEFPKEGPSILRIQQVVRGDSAAYFCASSPTGLALGGYTFGSGTRLTVV.